This T cell receptor (beta chain) stems from a study of blood T cell repertoires in COVID-19. Study context: COVID-19 samples collected from the United States, Italy and Spain covered acute and convalescent phases. Sources were T cells, B-cell-depleted T cells, or PBMCs; the material itself was cDNA or gDNA.

Original handling: For nucleated cells, counts were estimated from reference gene primer amplification. Profiled with immunoSEQ multiplex PCR; TCRdb holds only in-frame clones, not every one. V, J and clone size reflect that table, while D and trimming were determined from the DNA. Of around 95,000 clones in the sample, just under 85% were seen once. V was clipped by 2 bases and J by 6 bases; unmatched bases: 9. The germline CDR1 and CDR2 sequences are KGHDR and SFDVKD. The CDR3 has 15 residues. The source is a man between 45 and 60 years old with active or convalescent COVID-19. The specimen was peripheral blood. The J gene is TRBJ2-7, the V gene TRBV24-1, with 7 bases fitting TRBD2. The CDR3 here is CATSDSRLASLEQYF. The CDR3 DNA reads TGTGCCACCAGTGATTCACGACTAGCCTCCCTCGAGCAGTACTTC.